This T cell receptor beta chain was profiled in a study of control samples from healthy donors and cancer patients. This CDR3 is 15 amino acids long. Germline V gene data show CDR1 as KGHSH and CDR2 as LQKENI. V lost 5 bases, J lost 5 bases, and 9 bases stayed unmatched. Produced via immunoSEQ multiplex PCR; TCRdb's table is partial and in-frame only. The data contain 80,000 or so clones, nearly 90% of them seen just once; the ten biggest clones take up 5.5% to 7%. This sequence was found in a man aged 50-59 years in good health. The genes are TRBV18 and TRBJ2-1, with 7 bases fitting TRBD1. Sequencing input: blood. The CDR3 nucleotides are TGTGCCAGCTCAGAACAGGGGTTAGCGCACAATGAGCAGTTCTTC. Protein: CASSEQGLAHNEQFF.